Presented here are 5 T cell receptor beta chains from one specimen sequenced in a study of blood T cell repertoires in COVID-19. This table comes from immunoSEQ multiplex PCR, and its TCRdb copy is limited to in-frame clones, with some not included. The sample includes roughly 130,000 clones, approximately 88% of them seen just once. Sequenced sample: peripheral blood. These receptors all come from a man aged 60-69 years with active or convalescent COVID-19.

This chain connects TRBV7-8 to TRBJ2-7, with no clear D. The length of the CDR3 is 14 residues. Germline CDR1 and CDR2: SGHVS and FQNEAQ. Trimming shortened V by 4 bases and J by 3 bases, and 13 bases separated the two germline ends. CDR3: CASSSTTTLYEQYF. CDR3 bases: TGTGCCAGCAGCTCGACAACGACCCTCTACGAGCAGTACTTC. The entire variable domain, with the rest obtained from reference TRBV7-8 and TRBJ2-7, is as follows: GAGVSQSPRYKVAKRGQDVALRCDPISGHVSLFWYQQALGQGPEFLTYFQNEAQLDKSGLPSDRFFAERPEGSVSTLKIQRTQQEDSAVYLCASSSTTTLYEQYFGPGTRLTVT.

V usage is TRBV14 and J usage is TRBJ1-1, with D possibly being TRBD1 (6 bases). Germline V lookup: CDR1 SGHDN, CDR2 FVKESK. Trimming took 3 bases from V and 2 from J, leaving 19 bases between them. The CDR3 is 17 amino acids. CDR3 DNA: TGTGCCAGCAGCCAGAGACTTACGGGACACAGAAACACTGAAGCTTTCTTT. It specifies CASSQRLTGHRNTEAFF.

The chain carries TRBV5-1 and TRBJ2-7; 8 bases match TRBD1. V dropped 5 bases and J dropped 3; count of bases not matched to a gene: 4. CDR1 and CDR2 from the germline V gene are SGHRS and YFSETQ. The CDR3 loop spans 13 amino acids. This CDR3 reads CASRKTGVYEQYF. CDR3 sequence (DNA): TGCGCCAGCAGGAAGACAGGGGTCTACGAGCAGTACTTC. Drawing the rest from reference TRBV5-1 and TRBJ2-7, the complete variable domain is KAGVTQTPRYLIKTRGQQVTLSCSPISGHRSVSWYQQTPGQGLQFLFEYFSETQRNKGNFPGRFSGRQFSNSRSEMNVSTLELGDSALYLCASRKTGVYEQYFGPGTRLTVT.

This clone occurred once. The CDR3 region has the DNA TGTGCCAGCAGTGAAATGGAGGCGGGGGGTCAGCCCCAGCATTTT. This sequence encodes CASSEMEAGGQPQHF. This rearrangement joins TRBV2 to TRBJ1-5, with a tentative D call TRBD1 (5 bases). The germline V gene encodes CDR1 SNHLY and CDR2 FYNNEI. This CDR3 spans 15 amino acids. V lost 2 bases to trimming and J lost 6 bases, with 14 bases between them.

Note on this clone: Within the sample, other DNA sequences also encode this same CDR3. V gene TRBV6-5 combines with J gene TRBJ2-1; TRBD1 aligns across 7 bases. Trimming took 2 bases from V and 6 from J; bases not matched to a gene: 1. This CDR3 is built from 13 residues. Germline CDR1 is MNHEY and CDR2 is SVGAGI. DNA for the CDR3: TGTGCCAGCAGTTACAGGGGGCTCAATGAGCAGTTCTTC. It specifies CASSYRGLNEQFF.